A selection of T cell receptor beta chains follows, all from one sample in a study of T-cell reconstitution after alpha-beta-depleted transplantation in children. TCRdb passed the PCR reads through MiXCR, listing each CDR3 protein once. The sample lists approximately 290,000 distinct CDR3 sequences; roughly 12% were seen once. Here the sequenced sample was peripheral blood, taken 180 days after TCRalphabeta/CD19-depleted stem cell transplant. The receptors derive from a male patient aged 2-15 years who had a stem cell transplant for chronic granulomatous disease, so the T cells may come from the graft donor. Each CDR3 is given with its conserved first and last residue. Each record gives: clone size, D gene, V gene, J gene, CDR3 protein, CDR3 DNA. A D gene is named only where the DNA matches it firmly. Some rows have no size entry. The others give once, few or many, or a class for an expanded clone.

many,-,TRBV4-3,TRBJ2-3,CASSQDLGIADTQYF,TGCGCCAGCAGCCAGGATCTAGGGATAGCAGATACGCAGTATTTT
many,-,TRBV7-9,TRBJ2-7,CASSLTRAEQYF,TGTGCCAGCAGCCTTACTCGGGCCGAGCAGTACTTC
many,TRBD2,TRBV28,TRBJ2-1,CASSFLAGKYNEQFF,TGTGCCAGCAGTTTCCTAGCGGGAAAATACAATGAGCAGTTCTTC
many,TRBD2,TRBV7-6,TRBJ2-3,CASSSNSGRAVTDTQYF,TGTGCCAGCAGCTCAAATAGCGGGAGGGCCGTCACAGATACGCAGTATTTT
many,TRBD1,TRBV28,TRBJ2-7,CASRRTGVVEQYF,TGTGCCAGCAGGCGGACAGGGGTAGTGGAGCAGTACTTC
many,-,TRBV4-3,TRBJ2-5,CASSQDQGREETQYF,TGCGCCAGCAGCCAAGATCAGGGCAGGGAAGAGACCCAGTACTTC
many,TRBD1,TRBV10-2,TRBJ1-5,CASSQDRAAQPQHF,TGCGCCAGCAGTCAGGACAGGGCGGCACAGCCCCAGCATTTT
many,TRBD1,TRBV24-1,TRBJ1-2,CATPGQGSGYTF,TGTGCCACCCCAGGACAGGGGAGTGGCTACACCTTC
many,TRBD1,TRBV7-9,TRBJ1-2,CASSLKDRASGYTF,TGTGCCAGCAGCCTAAAAGACAGGGCGAGTGGCTACACCTTC
-,TRBD1,TRBV28,TRBJ1-5,CASSSLQGAQGYQPQHF,TGTGCCAGCAGTTCATTACAGGGGGCCCAGGGGTATCAGCCCCAGCATTTT
many,-,TRBV20-1,TRBJ2-5,CSARDLLARETQYF,TGCAGTGCTAGAGATCTACTAGCCCGCGAGACCCAGTACTTC